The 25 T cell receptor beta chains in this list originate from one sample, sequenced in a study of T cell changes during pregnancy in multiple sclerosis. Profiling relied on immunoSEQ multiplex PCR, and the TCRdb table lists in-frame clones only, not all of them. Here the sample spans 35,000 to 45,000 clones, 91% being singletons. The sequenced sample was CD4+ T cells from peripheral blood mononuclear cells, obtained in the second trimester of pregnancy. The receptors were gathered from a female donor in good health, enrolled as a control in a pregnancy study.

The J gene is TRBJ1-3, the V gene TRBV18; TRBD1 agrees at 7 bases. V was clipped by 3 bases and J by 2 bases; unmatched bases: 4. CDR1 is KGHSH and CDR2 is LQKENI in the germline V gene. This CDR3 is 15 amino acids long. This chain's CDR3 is CASSPGTVAGNTIYF. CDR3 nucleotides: TGTGCCAGCTCACCCGGGACAGTTGCTGGAAACACCATATATTTT.

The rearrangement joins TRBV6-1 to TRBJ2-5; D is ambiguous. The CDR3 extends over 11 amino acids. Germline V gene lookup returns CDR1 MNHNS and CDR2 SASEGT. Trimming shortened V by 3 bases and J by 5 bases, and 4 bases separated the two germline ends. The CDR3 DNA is TGTGCCAGCAGTGAGAGGGAGACCCAGTACTTC. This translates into CASSERETQYF.

In DNA, the CDR3 is TGTGCCAGCTCACCACTGTCACTAGCGGGCACAGATACGCAGTATTTT. Translated: CASSPLSLAGTDTQYF. The gene calls are TRBV18 and TRBJ2-3; 8 bases are shared with TRBD2. With V trimmed by 1 base and J by 1 base, 4 bases remained unmatched. The CDR3 is made up of 16 amino acids. CDR1 KGHSH and CDR2 LQKENI come from the germline V gene.

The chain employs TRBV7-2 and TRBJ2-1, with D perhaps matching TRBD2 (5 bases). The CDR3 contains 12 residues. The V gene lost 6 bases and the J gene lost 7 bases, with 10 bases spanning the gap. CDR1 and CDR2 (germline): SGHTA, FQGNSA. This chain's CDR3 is CASSSRVNEQFF. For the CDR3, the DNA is TGTGCCAGCAGTTCGCGGGTGAATGAGCAGTTCTTC.

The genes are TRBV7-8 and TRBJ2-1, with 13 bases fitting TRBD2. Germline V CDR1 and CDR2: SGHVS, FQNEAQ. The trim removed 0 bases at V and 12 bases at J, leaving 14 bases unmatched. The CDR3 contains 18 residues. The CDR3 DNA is TGTGCCAGCAGCTTAGCGGGGCGAGTAGGACTAGCGGGAGAGAGGCAGTTCTTC. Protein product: CASSLAGRVGLAGERQFF.

Here the CDR3 reads CASSVEGSGPYEQYF. DNA for the CDR3: TGTGCCAGCAGCGTAGAAGGTAGCGGGCCCTACGAGCAGTACTTC. This chain links TRBV9 with TRBJ2-7; 7 bases are a match to TRBD2. CDR1 and CDR2 from the germline V gene are SGDLS and YYNGEE. V dropped 0 bases and J dropped 2; count of bases not matched to a gene: 5. The CDR3 is 15 amino acids.

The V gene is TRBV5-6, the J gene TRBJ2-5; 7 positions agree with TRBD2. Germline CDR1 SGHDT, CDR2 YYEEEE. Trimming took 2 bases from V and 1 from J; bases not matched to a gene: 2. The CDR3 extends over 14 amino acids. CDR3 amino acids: CASSFGGSQETQYF. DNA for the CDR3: TGTGCCAGCAGCTTCGGGGGGTCCCAAGAGACCCAGTACTTC.

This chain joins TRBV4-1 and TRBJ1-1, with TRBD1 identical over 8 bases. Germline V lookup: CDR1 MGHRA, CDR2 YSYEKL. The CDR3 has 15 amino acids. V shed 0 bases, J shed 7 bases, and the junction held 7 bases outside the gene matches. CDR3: CASSQENRGGIEAFF. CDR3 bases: TGCGCCAGCAGCCAAGAAAACAGGGGGGGTATTGAAGCTTTCTTT.

The CDR3 here is CASSLLGGGEETQYF. CDR3 DNA: TGTGCCAGCAGCCTTCTTGGCGGGGGGGAAGAGACCCAGTACTTC. The chain recombines TRBV7-9 with TRBJ2-5; TRBD2 matches at 9 bases. The trim removed 5 bases at V and 3 bases at J, leaving 7 bases unmatched. Per the germline V gene, CDR1 is SEHNR and CDR2 is FQNEAQ (reference sequence). CDR3 length: 15 residues.

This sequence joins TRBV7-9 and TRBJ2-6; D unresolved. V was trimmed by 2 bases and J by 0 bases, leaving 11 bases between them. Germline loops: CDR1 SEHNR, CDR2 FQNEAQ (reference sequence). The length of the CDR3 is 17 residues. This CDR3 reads CASSLYFSSSGANVLTF. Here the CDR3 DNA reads TGTGCCAGCAGCTTATACTTTTCGAGCTCTGGGGCCAACGTCCTGACTTTC. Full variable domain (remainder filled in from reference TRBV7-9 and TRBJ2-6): DTGVSQNPRHKITKRGQNVTFRCDPISEHNRLYWYRQTLGQGPEFLTYFQNEAQLEKSRLLSDRFSAERPKGSFSTLEIQRTEQGDSAMYLCASSLYFSSSGANVLTFGAGSRLTVL.

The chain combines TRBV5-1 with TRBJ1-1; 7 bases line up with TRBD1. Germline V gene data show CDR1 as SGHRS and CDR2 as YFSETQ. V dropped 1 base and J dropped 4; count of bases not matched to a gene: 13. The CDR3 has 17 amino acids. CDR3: CASSLYLSLQGTTEAFF. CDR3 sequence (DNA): TGCGCCAGCAGCTTGTATCTTTCCCTACAGGGGACCACTGAAGCTTTCTTT.

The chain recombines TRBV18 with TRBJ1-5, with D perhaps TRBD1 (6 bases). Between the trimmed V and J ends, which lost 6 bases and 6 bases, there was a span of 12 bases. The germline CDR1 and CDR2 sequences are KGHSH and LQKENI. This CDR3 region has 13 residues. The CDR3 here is CASSSQGSQPQHF. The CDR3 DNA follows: TGTGCCAGCTCGTCACAGGGTAGTCAGCCCCAGCATTTT.

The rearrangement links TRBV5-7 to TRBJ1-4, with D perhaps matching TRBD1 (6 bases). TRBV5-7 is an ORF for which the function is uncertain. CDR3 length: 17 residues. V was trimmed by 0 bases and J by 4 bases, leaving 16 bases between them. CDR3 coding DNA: TGTGCCAGCAGCTTGGGGCTACAGGGTCGGATTAATGAAAAACTGTTTTTT. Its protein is CASSLGLQGRINEKLFF.

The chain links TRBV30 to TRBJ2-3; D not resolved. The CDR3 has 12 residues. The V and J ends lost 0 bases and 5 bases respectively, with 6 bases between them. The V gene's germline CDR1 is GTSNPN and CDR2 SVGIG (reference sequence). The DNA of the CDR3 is TGTGCCTGGAGTGTACTTAAAGATACGCAGTATTTT. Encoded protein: CAWSVLKDTQYF.

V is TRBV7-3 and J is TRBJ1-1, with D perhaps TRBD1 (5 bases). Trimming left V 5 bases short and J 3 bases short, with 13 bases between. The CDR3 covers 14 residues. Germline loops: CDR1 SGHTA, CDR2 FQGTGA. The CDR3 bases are TGTGCCAGCAGCGATCGACAGACCCACACTGAAGCTTTCTTT. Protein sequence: CASSDRQTHTEAFF.

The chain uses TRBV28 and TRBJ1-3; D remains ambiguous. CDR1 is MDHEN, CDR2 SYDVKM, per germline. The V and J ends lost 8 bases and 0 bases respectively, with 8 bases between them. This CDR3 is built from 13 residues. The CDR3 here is CASYWSSGNTIYF. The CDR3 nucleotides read TGTGCCAGCTACTGGAGCTCTGGAAACACCATATATTTT.

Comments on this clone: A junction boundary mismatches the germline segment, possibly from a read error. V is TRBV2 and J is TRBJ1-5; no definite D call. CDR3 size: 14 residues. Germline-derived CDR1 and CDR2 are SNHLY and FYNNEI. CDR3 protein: CASSQAGGNQPQHF. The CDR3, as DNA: TGTGCCAGCAGTCAAGCCGGGGGCAATCAGCCCCAGCATTTT.

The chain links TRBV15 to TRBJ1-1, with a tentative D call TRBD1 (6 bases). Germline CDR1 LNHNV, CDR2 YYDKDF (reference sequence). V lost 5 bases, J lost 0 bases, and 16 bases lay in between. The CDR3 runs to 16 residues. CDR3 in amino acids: CATSPGGGYMNTEAFF. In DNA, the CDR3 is TGTGCCACCAGCCCCGGGGGGGGCTACATGAACACTGAAGCTTTCTTT.

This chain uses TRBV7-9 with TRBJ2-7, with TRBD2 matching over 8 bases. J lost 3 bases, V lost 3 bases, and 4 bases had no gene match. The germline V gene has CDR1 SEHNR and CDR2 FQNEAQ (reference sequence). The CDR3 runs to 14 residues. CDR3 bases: TGTGCCAGCAGCTTCCTAGCGGGCAGCTACGAGCAGTACTTC. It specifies CASSFLAGSYEQYF.

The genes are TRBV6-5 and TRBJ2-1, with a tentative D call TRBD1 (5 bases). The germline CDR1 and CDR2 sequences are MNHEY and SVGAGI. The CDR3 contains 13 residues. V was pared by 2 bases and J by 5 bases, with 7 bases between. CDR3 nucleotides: TGTGCCAGCAGTTACGGCAGGGACAATGAGCAGTTCTTC. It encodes CASSYGRDNEQFF.

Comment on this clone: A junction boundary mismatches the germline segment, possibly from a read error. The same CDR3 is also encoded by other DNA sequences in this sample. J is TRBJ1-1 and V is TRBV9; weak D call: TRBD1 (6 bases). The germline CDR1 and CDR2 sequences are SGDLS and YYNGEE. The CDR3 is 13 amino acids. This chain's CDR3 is CASSVVSGGEAFF. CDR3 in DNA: TGTGCCAGTAGCGTAGTGTCGGGGGGCGAAGCTTTCTTT. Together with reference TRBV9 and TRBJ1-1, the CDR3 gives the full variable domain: DSGVTQTPKHLITATGQRVTLRCSPRSGDLSVYWYQQSLDQGLQFLIQYYNGEERAKGNILERFSAQQFPDLHSELNLSSLELGDSALYFCASSVVSGGEAFFGQGTRLTVV.

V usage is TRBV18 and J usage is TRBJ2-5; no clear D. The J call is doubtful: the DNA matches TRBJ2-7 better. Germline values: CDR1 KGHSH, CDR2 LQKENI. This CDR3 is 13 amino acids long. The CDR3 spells CASSPLANYEQYF. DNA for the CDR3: TGTGCCAGCTCACCCTTAGCTAACTACGAGCAGTACTTC.

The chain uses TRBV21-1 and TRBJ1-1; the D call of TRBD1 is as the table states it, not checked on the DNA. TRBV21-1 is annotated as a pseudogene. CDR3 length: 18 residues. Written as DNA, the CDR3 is TGTGCCAGCAGCCTAAACCCGGGCCCGACAGGGGCGCACACTGAAGCTTTCTTT. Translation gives CASSLNPGPTGAHTEAFF.

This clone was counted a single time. This chain's CDR3 is CASSLSTVRGYEQYF. In nucleotides, the CDR3 is TGTGCCAGCAGCCTCTCCACCGTTCGGGGCTACGAGCAGTACTTC. This chain links TRBV11-2 with TRBJ2-7, with D possibly TRBD2 on 5 matching bases. Trimming pared 5 bases from V and 3 bases from J, leaving 17 bases between. The germline V gene encodes CDR1 SGHAT and CDR2 FQNNGV. There are 15 residues in the CDR3.

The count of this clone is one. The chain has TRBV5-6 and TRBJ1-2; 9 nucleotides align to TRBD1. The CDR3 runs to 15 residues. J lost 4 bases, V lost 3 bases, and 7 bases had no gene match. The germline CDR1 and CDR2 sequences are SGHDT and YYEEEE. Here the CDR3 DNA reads TGTGCCAGCAGCTGGGGGGACAGGGCCGGCTATGGCTACACCTTC. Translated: CASSWGDRAGYGYTF.